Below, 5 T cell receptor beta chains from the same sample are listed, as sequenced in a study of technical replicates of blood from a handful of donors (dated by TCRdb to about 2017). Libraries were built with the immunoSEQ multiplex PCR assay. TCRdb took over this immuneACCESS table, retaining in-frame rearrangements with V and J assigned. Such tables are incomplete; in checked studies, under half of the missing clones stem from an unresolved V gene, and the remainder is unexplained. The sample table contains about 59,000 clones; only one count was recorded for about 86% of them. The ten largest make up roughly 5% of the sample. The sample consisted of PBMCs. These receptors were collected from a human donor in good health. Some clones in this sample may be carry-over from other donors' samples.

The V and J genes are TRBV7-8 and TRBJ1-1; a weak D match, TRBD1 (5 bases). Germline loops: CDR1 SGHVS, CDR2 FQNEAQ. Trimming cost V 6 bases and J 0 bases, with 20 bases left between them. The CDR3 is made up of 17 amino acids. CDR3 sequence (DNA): TGTGCCAGCAGACCCCTTCGAGACAGACAAATGAACACTGAAGCTTTCTTT. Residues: CASRPLRDRQMNTEAFF.

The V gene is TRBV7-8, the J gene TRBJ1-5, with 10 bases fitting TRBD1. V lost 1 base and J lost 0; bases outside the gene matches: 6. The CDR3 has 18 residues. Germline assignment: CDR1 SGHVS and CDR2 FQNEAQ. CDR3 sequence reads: CASSLGTGGRYSNQPQHF. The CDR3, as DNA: TGTGCCAGCAGCTTAGGGACAGGGGGTCGGTATAGCAATCAGCCCCAGCATTTT.

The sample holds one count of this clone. The CDR3 region is CASSRTSGTQVRELFF. For the CDR3, the DNA is TGTGCCAGCAGCCGGACTAGCGGGACCCAGGTCCGGGAGCTGTTTTTT. This chain links TRBV9 with TRBJ2-2; 12 bases line up with TRBD2. The CDR3 length is 16 residues. The germline gives CDR1 SGDLS, CDR2 YYNGEE. V gave up 4 bases and J gave up 9 bases; unmatched junction bases: 10.

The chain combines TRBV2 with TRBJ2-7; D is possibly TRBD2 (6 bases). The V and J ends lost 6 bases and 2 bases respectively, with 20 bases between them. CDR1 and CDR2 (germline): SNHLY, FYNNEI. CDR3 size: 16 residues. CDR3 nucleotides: TGTGCCAGCAGGGACCTTCGACTAGTACTTCCCTACGAGCAGTACTTC. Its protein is CASRDLRLVLPYEQYF.

CDR3 loop: CASSSGTGAGNEQFF. The CDR3 nucleotides are TGTGCCAGCAGCTCCGGGACAGGGGCTGGGAATGAGCAGTTCTTC. V and J are TRBV5-4 and TRBJ2-1; 10 nucleotides agree with TRBD1. Germline lookup yields CDR1 SGHNT and CDR2 YYREEE (reference sequence). After removal of 3 bases from V and 7 bases from J, the junction contained 7 bases not matched to a gene. CDR3 length: 15 residues.